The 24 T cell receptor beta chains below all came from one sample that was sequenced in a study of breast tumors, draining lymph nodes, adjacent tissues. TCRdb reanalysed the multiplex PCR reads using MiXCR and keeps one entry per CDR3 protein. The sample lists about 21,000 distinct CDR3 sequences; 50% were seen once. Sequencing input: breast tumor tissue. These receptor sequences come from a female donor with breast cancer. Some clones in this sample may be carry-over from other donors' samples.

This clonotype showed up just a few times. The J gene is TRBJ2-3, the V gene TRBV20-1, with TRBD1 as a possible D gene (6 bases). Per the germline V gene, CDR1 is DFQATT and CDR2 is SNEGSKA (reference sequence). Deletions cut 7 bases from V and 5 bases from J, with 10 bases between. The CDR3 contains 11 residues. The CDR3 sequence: CSGEGGDTQYF. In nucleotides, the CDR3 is TGCAGTGGAGAAGGGGGAGATACGCAGTATTTT.

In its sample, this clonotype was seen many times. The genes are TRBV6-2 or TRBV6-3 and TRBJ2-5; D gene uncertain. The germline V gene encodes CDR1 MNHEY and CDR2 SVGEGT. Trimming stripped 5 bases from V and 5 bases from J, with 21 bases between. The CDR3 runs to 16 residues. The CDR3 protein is CASSQPFEADGETQYF. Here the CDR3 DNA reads TGTGCCAGCAGTCAACCTTTTGAGGCAGATGGGGAGACCCAGTACTTC.

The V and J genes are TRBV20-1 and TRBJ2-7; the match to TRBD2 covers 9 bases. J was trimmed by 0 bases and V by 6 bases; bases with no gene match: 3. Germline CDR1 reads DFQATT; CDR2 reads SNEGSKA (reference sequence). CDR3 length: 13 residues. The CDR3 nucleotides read TGCAGTGCAGATAGCGGGAGCTCCTACGAGCAGTACTTC. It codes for CSADSGSSYEQYF.

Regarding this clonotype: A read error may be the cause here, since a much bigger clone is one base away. CDR3: CASSAPPNSEQYF. The DNA for the CDR3 is TGTGCCAGCAGTGCCCCCCCTAACTCCGAGCAGTACTTC. The chain combines TRBV6-2 or TRBV6-3 with TRBJ2-7; D is uncertain. The CDR3 runs 13 residues. Per the germline V gene, CDR1 is MNHEY and CDR2 is SVGEGT. Trimming cost V 5 bases and J 6 bases, with 14 bases left between them.

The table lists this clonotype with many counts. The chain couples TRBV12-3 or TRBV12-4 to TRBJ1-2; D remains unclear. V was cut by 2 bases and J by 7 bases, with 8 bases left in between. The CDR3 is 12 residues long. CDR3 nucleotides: TGTGCCAGCAGTTTATCGGTTCCTGGCTACACCTTC. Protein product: CASSLSVPGYTF.

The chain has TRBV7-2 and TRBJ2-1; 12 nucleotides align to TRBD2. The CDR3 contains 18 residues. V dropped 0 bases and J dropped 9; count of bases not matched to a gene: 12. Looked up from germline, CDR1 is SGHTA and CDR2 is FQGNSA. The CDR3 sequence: CASSLALTIRTSGTEQFF. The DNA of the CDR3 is TGTGCCAGCAGCTTAGCGCTAACAATTAGGACTAGCGGGACTGAGCAGTTCTTC.

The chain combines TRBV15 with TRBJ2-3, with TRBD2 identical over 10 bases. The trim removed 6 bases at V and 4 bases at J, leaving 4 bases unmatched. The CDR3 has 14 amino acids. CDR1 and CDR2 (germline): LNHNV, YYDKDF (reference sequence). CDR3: CATRKREGPDTQYF. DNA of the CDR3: TGTGCCACCAGAAAGCGGGAGGGCCCAGATACGCAGTATTTT.

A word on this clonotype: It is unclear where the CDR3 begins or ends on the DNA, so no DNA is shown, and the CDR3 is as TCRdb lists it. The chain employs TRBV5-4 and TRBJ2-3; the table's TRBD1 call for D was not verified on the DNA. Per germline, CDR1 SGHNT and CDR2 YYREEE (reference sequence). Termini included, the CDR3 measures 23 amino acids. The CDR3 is CASSFYICSAKGMTGGSTDTQYF.

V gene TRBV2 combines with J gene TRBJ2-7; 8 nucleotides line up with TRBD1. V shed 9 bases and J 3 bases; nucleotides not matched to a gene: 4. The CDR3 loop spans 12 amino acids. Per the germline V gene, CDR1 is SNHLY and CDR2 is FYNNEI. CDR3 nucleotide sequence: TGTGCCAGAAACAGGGGGGACTACGAGCAGTACTTC. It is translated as CARNRGDYEQYF.

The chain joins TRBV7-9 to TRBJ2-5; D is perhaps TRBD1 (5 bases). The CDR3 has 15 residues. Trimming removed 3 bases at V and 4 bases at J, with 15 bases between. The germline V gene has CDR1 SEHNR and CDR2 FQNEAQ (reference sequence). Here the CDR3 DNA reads TGTGCCAGCAGCTTTAGGCAGGGCCCCGCAGAGACCCAGTACTTC. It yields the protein CASSFRQGPAETQYF.

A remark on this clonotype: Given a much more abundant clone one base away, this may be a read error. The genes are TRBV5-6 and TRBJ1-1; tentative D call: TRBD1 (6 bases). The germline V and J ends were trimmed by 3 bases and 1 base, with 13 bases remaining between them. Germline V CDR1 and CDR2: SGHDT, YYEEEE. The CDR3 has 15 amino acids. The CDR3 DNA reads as TGTGCCAGCAGCTCCCCAGGGGCGGCGAACACTGAAGCTTTCTTT. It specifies CASSSPGAANTEAFF.

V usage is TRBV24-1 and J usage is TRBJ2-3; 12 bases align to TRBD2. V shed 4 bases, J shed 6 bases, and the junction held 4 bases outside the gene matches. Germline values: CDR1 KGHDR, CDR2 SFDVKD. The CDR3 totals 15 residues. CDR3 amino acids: CATSDYLAGGDTQYF. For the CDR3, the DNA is TGTGCCACCAGTGACTACCTAGCGGGAGGGGATACGCAGTATTTT.

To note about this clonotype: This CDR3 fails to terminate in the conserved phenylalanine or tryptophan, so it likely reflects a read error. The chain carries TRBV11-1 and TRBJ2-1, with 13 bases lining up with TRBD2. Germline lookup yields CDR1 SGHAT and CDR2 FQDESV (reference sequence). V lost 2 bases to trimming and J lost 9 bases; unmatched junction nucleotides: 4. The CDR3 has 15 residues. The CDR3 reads CASSLTGTSGTEQFL. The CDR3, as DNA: TGTGCCAGCAGCTTAACCGGGACTAGCGGGACTGAGCAGTTCCTC.

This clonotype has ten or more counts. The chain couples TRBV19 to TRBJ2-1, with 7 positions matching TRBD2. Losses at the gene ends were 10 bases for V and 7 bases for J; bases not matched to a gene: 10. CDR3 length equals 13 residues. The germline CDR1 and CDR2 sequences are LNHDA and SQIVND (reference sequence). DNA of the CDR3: TGTGCCACATCCCCCAGCGGGATGAATGAGCAGTTCTTC. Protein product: CATSPSGMNEQFF.

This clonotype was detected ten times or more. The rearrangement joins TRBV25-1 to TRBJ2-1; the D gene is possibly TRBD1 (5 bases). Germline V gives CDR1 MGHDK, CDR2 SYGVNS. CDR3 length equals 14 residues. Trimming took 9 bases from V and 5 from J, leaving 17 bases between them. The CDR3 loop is CASNLSRVNNEQFF. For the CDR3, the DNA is TGTGCCAGTAACCTATCCAGGGTGAACAATGAGCAGTTCTTC.

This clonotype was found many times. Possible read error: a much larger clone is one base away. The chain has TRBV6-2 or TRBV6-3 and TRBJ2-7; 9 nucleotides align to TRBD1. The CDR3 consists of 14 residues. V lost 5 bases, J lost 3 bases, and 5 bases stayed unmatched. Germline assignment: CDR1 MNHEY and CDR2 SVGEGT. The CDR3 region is CASSHGTGSYEQYF. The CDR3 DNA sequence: TGTGCCAGCAGTCACGGGACAGGGAGCTACGAGCAGTACTTC.

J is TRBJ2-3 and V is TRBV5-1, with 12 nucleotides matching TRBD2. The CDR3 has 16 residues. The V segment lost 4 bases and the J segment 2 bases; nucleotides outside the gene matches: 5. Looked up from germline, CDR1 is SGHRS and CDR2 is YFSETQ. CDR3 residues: CASSKLAGGYTDTQYF. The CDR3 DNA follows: TGCGCCAGCAGCAAACTAGCGGGAGGCTACACAGATACGCAGTATTTT.

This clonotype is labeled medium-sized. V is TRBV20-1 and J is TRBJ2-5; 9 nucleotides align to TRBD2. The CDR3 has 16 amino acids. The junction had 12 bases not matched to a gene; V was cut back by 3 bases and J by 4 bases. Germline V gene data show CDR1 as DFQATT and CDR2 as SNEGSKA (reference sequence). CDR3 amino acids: CSASPPGGGRGETQYF. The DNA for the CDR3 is TGCAGTGCTAGCCCCCCGGGAGGCGGGAGGGGAGAGACCCAGTACTTC.

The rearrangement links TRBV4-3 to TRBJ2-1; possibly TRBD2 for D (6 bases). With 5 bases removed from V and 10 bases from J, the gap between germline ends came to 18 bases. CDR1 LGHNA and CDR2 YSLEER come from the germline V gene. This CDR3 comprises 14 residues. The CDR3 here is CASSEGLAAGEQFF. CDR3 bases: TGCGCCAGCAGCGAGGGTTTAGCGGCCGGGGAGCAGTTCTTC.

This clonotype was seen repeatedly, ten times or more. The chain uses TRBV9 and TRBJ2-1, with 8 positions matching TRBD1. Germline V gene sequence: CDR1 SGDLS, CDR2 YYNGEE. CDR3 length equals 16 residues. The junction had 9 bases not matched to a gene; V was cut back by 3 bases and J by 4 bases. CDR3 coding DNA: TGTGCCAGCAGCGCACCGACAGGGGATGGATACAATGAGCAGTTCTTC. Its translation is CASSAPTGDGYNEQFF.

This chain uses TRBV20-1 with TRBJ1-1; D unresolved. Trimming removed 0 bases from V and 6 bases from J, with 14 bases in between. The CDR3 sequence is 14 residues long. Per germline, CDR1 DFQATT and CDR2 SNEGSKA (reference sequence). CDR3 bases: TGCAGTGCTAGAGATCATGGCAGAGAGGCTGAAGCTTTCTTT. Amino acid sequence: CSARDHGREAEAFF.

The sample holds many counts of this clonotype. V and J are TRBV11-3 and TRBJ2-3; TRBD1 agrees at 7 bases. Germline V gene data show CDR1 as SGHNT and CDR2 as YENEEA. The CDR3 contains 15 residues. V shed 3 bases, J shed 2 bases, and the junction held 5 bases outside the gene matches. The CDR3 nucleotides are TGTGCCAGCAGCTTGCATAGGGGGCTCACAGATACGCAGTATTTT. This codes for CASSLHRGLTDTQYF.

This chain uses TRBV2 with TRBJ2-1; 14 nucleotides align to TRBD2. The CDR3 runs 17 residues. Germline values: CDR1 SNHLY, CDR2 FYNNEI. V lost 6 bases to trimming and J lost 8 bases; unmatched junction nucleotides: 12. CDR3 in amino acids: CASRRMGTSGSLHEQFF. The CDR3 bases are TGTGCCAGCAGGAGGATGGGGACTAGCGGGAGTCTCCATGAGCAGTTCTTC. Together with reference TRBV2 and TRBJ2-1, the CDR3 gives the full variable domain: EPEVTQTPSHQVTQMGQEVILRCVPISNHLYFYWYRQILGQKVEFLVSFYNNEISEKSEIFDDQFSVERPDGSNFTLKIRSTKLEDSAMYFCASRRMGTSGSLHEQFFGPGTRLTVL.

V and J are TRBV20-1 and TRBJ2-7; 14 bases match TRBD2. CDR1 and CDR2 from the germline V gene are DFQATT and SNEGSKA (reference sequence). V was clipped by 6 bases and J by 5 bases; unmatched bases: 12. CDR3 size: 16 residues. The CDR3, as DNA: TGCAGTGCGGAAGGACTAGCGGGAGGTTTTTCCCACGAGCAGTACTTC. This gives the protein CSAEGLAGGFSHEQYF.